Listed below are T cell receptor beta chains from one sample, sequenced in a study of blood T cell repertoires in COVID-19. The data were produced by immunoSEQ multiplex PCR, yet TCRdb's version contains in-frame clones alone and is incomplete. The sample shows approximately 470,000 clones, around 90% of them seen only once. The sample was PBMCs or T cells enriched from blood (not recorded which). The receptor source for this set is a young woman who had recovered from COVID-19. Both conserved end residues are part of each CDR3. A D gene is named only where the DNA matches it firmly. Where a row states a size, it is once, few, many or the class of an expanded clone; other rows omit it.

D	V	size	J	DNA	CDR3
-	TRBV5-4	-	TRBJ2-6	TGTGCCAGCAGCTCCGGACAGTTTAGCTCTGGGGCCAACGTCCTGACTTTC	CASSSGQFSSGANVLTF
-	TRBV12-3/TRBV12-4	few	TRBJ1-2	TGTGCCAGCAGCCCCCGGACAGCAGATGGCTACACCTTC	CASSPRTADGYTF
-	TRBV6-1	-	TRBJ1-3	TGTGCCAGCAGTGAAGGGCAGGGTACCGGAAACACCATATATTTT	CASSEGQGTGNTIYF
-	TRBV2	-	TRBJ2-7	TGTGCCAGCAGTGTCAGTAGAAGCGGCGAGCAGTACTTC	CASSVSRSGEQYF
-	TRBV25-1	-	TRBJ2-2	TGTGCCAGCAGTGATCCCCTAGCGACCGGGGAGCTGTTTTTT	CASSDPLATGELFF
-	TRBV28	-	TRBJ2-6	TGTGCCAGCAGTCCGATGGGCAGCGGCCTAGACTCTGGGGCCAACGTCCTGACTTTC	CASSPMGSGLDSGANVLTF
-	TRBV19	-	TRBJ1-1	TGTGCCAGTACCCCGAGGTACATGAACACTGAAGCTTTCTTT	CASTPRYMNTEAFF
-	TRBV5-8	-	TRBJ2-3	TGTGCCAGCAGCGGTACTGGTCCAGGCCTTCGCACAGATACGCAGTATTTT	CASSGTGPGLRTDTQYF
-	TRBV7-2	-	TRBJ1-1	TGTGCCAGCAGGCAAGTCTGGGGCGGGGGCACTGAAGCTTTCTTT	CASRQVWGGGTEAFF
-	TRBV7-2	-	TRBJ1-1	TGTGCCAGCAGCTTAATCGGACAGATGAACACTGAAGCTTTCTTT	CASSLIGQMNTEAFF
-	TRBV2	-	TRBJ1-2	TGTGCCAGCAGCACAGGCAACTATGGCTACACCTTC	CASSTGNYGYTF
TRBD1	TRBV18	-	TRBJ2-7	TGTGCCAGCTCACCACGCGGGACAGGGGGCACGCTGGGCTACGAGCAGTACTTC	CASSPRGTGGTLGYEQYF
-	TRBV7-9	-	TRBJ2-3	TGTGCCAGCAGCTTAGCCCCTAGCCCAGATACGCAGTATTTT	CASSLAPSPDTQYF
TRBD1	TRBV19	-	TRBJ2-7	TGTGCCAGTAGTACCCCCCGGGACAGGGGGCCCTACGAGCAGTACTTC	CASSTPRDRGPYEQYF
TRBD1	TRBV19	-	TRBJ2-7	TGTGCCAGTAGTACTACCGGACAGGCTACCTACGAGCAGTACTTC	CASSTTGQATYEQYF
TRBD2	TRBV19	-	TRBJ2-4	TGTGCCAGTAGTATGGCCGGGGGAGGGGACATTCAGTACTTC	CASSMAGGGDIQYF
-	TRBV10-2	once	TRBJ2-2	TGCGCCAGCGAGGCTTCCCGGGGCACCGGGGAGCTGTTTTTT	CASEASRGTGELFF
TRBD2	TRBV28	once	TRBJ2-5	TGTGCCAGCAGCTCCGGGGGGGGGATTAGGGAGACCCAGTACTTC	CASSSGGGIRETQYF
-	TRBV20-1	-	TRBJ1-2	TGCAGTGCCACAGGGTATGGCTACACCTTC	CSATGYGYTF
TRBD2	TRBV18	-	TRBJ2-1	TGTGCCAGCTCACCATCCTCGGGAGGCGACAATGAGCAGTTCTTC	CASSPSSGGDNEQFF
-	TRBV11-2	-	TRBJ2-1	TGTGCCAGCAGCCCGTTATCGGGTGGCAATGAGCAGTTCTTC	CASSPLSGGNEQFF
-	TRBV6-5	-	TRBJ1-6	TGTGCCAGCACAGGACAGAATAATTCACCCCTCCACTTT	CASTGQNNSPLHF